This T cell receptor beta chain derives from a study of shared clonotypes between healthy human individuals. Overall study context: Researchers assigned three CD4 naive, three CD4 memory, two CD8 naive and one CD8 memory plate to each donor. Study results and limitations: Investigators collected only blood, and repertoires in tissues likely differ. Of the naive CD4 clonotypes, around 4.7% were shared across a handful of donors.

Researchers partitioned CD4+ cells into CD45RA+ naive and CD45RA-negative memory subsets. The data were produced by immunoSEQ multiplex PCR, yet TCRdb's version contains in-frame clones alone and is incomplete. The sample lists millions of clones, approximately 90% occurring once. With 4 bases removed from V and 4 bases from J, the gap between germline ends came to 20 bases. The CDR3 is made up of 17 amino acids. As regards this clone: Its target is unknown.

The sequence was collected from a man in his late teens or twenties in good health. Sequenced material: naive CD4+ T cells sorted from blood. Sample subset: CD45RA+ positively selected. The chain has TRBV5-3 and TRBJ2-2; TRBD1 is a possible D gene (5 bases). TRBV5-3 is classed as an ORF, of uncertain function. The CDR3 coding sequence is TGTGCCAGAAGCCCTGCCCGAAGGGGTCGCTTCACCGGGGAGCTGTTTTTT. It is translated as CARSPARRGRFTGELFF.